This paragraph reports one TCR beta chain. This entry belongs to a study of CD8+ T cells in alopecia areata. Treatment in this sample: oral pan-JAK inhibitor, 5-10 mg twice daily. PBMCs provided sorted CD4+ and CD8+ T cells. Extracted RNA was reverse transcribed into cDNA, the sequencing template. Data came from immunoSEQ multiplex PCR; TCRdb stores just in-frame clones and leaves some out. The sample records approximately 140,000 clones, approximately 80% being singletons. This CDR3 is built from 16 residues. V was clipped by 3 bases and J by 4 bases; unmatched bases: 6. Germline-derived CDR1 and CDR2 are SGHTA and FQGNSA.

This TCR derives from a human donor with alopecia areata. Sequenced here: CD8+ T cells sorted from blood, sampled at week 4, from a patient treated with tofacitinib. The chain is built from TRBV7-2 and TRBJ2-5; 12 bases line up with TRBD1. The CDR3 DNA reads as TGTGCCAGCAGCTTCCCGGGACAGGGGGCGAGAGAGACCCAGTACTTC. Residues: CASSFPGQGARETQYF.